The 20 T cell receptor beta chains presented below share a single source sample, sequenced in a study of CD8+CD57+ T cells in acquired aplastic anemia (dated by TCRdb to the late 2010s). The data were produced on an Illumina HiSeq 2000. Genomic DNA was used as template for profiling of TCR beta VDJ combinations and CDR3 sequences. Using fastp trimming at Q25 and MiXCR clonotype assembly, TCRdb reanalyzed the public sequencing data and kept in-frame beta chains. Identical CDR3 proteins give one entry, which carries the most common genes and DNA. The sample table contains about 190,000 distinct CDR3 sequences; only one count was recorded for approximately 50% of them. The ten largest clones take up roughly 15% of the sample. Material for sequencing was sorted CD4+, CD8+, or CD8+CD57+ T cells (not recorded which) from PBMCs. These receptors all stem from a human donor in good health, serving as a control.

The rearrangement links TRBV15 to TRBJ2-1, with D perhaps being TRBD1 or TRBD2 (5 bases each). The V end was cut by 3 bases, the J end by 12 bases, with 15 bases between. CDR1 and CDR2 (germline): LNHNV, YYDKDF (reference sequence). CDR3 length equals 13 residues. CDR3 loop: CATSSRSRGTQFF. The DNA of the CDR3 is TGTGCCACCAGCAGCCGATCGAGAGGGACGCAGTTCTTC.

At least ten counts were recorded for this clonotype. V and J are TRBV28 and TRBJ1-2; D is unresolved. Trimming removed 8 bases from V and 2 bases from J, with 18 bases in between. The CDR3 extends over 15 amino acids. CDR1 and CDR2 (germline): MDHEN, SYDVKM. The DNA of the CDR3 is TGTGCCAGCCGTCCCCTGGGAGCGGGGAACTATGGCTACACCTTC. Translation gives CASRPLGAGNYGYTF.

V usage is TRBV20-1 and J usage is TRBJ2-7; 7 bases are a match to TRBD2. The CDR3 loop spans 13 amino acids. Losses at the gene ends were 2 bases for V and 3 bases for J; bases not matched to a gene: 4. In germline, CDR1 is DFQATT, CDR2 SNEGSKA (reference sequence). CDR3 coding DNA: TGCAGTGCTAGAACGCGGGGGAACTACGAGCAGTACTTC. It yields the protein CSARTRGNYEQYF.

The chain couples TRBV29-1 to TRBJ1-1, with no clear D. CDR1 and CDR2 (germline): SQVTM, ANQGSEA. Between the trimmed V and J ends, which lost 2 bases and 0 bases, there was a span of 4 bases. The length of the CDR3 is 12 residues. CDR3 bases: TGCAGCGTTGAATCCATGAACACTGAAGCTTTCTTT. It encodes CSVESMNTEAFF.

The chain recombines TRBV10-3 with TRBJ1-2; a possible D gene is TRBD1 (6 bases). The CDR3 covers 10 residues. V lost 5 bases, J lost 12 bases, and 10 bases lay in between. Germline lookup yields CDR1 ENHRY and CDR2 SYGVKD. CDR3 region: CAISRGPDTF. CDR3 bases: TGTGCCATCAGTCGGGGGCCCGACACCTTC.

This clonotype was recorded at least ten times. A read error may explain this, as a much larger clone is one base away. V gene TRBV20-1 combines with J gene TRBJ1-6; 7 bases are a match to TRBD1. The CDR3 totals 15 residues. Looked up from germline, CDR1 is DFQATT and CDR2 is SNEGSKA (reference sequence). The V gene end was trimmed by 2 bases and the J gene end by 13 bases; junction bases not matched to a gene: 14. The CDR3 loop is CSARRGQSGFWPLHF. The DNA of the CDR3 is TGCAGTGCTAGAAGGGGACAGTCCGGATTTTGGCCCCTCCACTTT.

The CDR3 DNA sequence: TGTGCCAGCAGTGACTGGACAGGGGGCGAAAACACCATATATTTT. The encoded protein is CASSDWTGGENTIYF. The chain is built from TRBV2 and TRBJ1-3; 11 positions match TRBD1. Germline CDR1 is SNHLY and CDR2 is FYNNEI. V shed 3 bases and J 6 bases; nucleotides not matched to a gene: 4. The CDR3 is 15 residues long.

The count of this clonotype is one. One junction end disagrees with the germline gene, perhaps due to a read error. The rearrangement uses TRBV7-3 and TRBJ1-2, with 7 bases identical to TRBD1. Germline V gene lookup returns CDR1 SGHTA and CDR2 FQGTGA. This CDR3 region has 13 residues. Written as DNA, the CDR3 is TGTGCCAGCAGCCGACAGGGTGGGGATGGCTGCACCTTC. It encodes CASSRQGGDGCTF.

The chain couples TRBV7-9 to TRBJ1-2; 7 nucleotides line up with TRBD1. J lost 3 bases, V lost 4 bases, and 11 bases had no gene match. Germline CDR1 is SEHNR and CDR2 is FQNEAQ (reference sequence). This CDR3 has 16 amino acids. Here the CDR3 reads CASSSLTGSLYYGYTF. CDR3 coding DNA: TGTGCCAGCAGCTCGCTGACAGGGTCCCTCTACTATGGCTACACCTTC.

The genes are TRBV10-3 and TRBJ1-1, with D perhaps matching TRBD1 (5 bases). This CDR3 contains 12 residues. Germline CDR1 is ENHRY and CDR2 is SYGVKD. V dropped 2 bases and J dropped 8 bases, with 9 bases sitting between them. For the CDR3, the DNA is TGTGCCATCAGTGAGGGCGGGGGGGAAGCTTTCTTT. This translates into CAISEGGGEAFF.

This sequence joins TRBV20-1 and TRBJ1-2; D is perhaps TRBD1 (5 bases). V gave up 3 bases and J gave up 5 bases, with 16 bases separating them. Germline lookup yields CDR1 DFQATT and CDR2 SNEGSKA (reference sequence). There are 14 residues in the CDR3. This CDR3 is CSARETQGKYGYTF. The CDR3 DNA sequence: TGCAGTGCTAGGGAGACGCAGGGAAAGTATGGCTACACCTTC.

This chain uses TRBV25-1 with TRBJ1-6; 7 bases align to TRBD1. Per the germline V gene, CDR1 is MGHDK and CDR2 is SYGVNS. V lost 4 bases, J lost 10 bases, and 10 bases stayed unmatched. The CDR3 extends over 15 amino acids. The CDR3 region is CASSGRDSLASPLHF. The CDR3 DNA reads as TGTGCCAGCAGTGGCCGGGACAGTCTTGCCTCACCCCTCCACTTT.

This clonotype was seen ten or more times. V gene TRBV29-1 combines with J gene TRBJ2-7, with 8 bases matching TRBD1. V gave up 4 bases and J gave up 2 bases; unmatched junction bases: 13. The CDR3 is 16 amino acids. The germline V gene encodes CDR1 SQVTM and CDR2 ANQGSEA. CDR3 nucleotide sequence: TGCAGCGTTGTTGGTTTCGACAGGGGCGAAACCTACGAGCAGTACTTC. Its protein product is CSVVGFDRGETYEQYF.

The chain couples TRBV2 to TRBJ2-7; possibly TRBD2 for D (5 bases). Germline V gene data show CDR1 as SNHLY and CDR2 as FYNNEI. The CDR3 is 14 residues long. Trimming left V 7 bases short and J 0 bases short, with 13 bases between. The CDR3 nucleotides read TGTGCCAGCATCCGGGAAAGTACCTCCTACGAGCAGTACTTC. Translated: CASIRESTSYEQYF.

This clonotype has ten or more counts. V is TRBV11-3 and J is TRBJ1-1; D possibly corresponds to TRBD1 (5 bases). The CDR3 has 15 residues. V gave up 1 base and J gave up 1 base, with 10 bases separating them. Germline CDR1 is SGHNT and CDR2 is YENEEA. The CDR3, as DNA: TGTGCCAGCAGCTTAGGGGGGAACGGGAACACTGAAGCTTTCTTT. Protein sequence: CASSLGGNGNTEAFF. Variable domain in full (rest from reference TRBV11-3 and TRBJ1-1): EAGVVQSPRYKIIEKKQPVAFWCNPISGHNTLYWYLQNLGQGPELLIRYENEEAVDDSQLPKDRFSAERLKGVDSTLKIQPAELGDSAVYLCASSLGGNGNTEAFFGQGTRLTVV.

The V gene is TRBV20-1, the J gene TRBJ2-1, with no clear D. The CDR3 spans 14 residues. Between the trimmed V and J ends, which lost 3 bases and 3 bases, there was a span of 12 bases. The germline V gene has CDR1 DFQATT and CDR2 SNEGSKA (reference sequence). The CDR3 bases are TGCAGTGCTAGGGACGGGTCCGACTACAATGAGCAGTTCTTC. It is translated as CSARDGSDYNEQFF.

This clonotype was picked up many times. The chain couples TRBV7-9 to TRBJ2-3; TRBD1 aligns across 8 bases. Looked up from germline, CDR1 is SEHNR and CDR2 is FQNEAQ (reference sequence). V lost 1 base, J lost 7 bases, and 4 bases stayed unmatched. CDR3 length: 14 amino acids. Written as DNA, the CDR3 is TGTGCCAGCAGCTTAGGACAGGGGCTTAATACGCAGTATTTT. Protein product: CASSLGQGLNTQYF.

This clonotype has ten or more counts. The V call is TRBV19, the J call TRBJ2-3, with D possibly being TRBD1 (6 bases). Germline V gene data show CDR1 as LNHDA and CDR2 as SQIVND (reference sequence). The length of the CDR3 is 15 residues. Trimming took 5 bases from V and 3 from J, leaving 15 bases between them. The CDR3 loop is CASSRGQGRTDTQYF. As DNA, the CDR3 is TGTGCCAGTAGTCGTGGCCAGGGGCGGACAGATACGCAGTATTTT.

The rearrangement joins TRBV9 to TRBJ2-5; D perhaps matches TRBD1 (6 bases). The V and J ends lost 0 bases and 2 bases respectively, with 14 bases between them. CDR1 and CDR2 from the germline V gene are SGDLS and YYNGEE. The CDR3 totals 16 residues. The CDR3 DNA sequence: TGTGCCAGCAGCGTAGGTCAGGGGACATATCAAGAGACCCAGTACTTC. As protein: CASSVGQGTYQETQYF.

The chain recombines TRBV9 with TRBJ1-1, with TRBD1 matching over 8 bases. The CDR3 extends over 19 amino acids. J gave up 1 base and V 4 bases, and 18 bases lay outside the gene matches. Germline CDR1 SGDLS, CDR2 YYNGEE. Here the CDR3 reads CASSRTGTEEGRGNTEAFF. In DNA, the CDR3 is TGTGCCAGCAGCCGGACAGGGACCGAGGAGGGAAGGGGGAACACTGAAGCTTTCTTT. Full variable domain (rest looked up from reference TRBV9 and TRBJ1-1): DSGVTQTPKHLITATGQRVTLRCSPRSGDLSVYWYQQSLDQGLQFLIQYYNGEERAKGNILERFSAQQFPDLHSELNLSSLELGDSALYFCASSRTGTEEGRGNTEAFFGQGTRLTVV.